The source of this T cell receptor (beta chain) is a study of response to subunit inactivated influenza vaccine. The CDR3 has 18 residues. Germline-derived CDR1 and CDR2 are SGHRS and YFSETQ. The ends lost 1 base at V and 4 bases at J; junction bases unmatched: 11. This clonotype was seen a few times. Its specificity is not known. Points from the study as a whole: Authors suggested each seasonal influenza vaccination recruits few new T cells.

TCRdb processed the RT-PCR reads anew with MiXCR; each CDR3 protein has one entry. Of 550,000 to 800,000 distinct CDR3 sequences listed, roughly 13% were seen once; the top ten hold 5.5% to 7%. The sequencing used PBMCs from blood, collected 14 to 15 days before vaccination. The chain carries TRBV5-1 and TRBJ2-7; TRBD2 matches at 13 bases. This receptor was identified in a man aged 50 or older who received an inactivated influenza vaccine. As DNA, the CDR3 is TGCGCCAGCAGCTTGAGGGCCGGACTAGCGGGAGTTACGTACGAGCAGTACTTC. This sequence encodes CASSLRAGLAGVTYEQYF.